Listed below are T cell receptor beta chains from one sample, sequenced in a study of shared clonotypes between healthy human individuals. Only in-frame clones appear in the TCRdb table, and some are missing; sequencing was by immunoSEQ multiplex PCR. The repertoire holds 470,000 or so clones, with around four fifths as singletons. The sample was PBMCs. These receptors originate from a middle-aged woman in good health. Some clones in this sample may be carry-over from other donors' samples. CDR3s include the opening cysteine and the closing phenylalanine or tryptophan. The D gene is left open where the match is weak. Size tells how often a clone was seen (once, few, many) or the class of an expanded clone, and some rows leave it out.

cdr3_aa: CASSLGQLNYEQYF
cdr3_nt: TGTGCCAGCAGCTTAGGACAGCTAAACTACGAGCAGTACTTC
j_call: TRBJ2-7
d_call: NA
clone_size: NA
v_call: TRBV11-2

cdr3_aa: CASSQDPFPYYGYTF
cdr3_nt: TGCGCCAGCAGCCAAGATCCTTTCCCTTACTATGGCTACACCTTC
j_call: TRBJ1-2
d_call: NA
clone_size: NA
v_call: TRBV4-1

cdr3_aa: CASSPRTSGRYNEQFF
cdr3_nt: TGTGCCAGCAGCCCTCGGACTAGCGGGAGGTACAATGAGCAGTTCTTC
j_call: TRBJ2-1
d_call: TRBD2
clone_size: NA
v_call: TRBV7-9

cdr3_aa: CASSQDRTKQPQHF
cdr3_nt: TGTGCCAGCAGCCAGGACAGGACGAAACAGCCCCAGCATTTT
j_call: TRBJ1-5
d_call: TRBD1
clone_size: NA
v_call: TRBV5-4

cdr3_aa: CASSAGDRNTEAFF
cdr3_nt: TGTGCCAGCAGCGCCGGTGACAGGAACACTGAAGCTTTCTTT
j_call: TRBJ1-1
d_call: NA
clone_size: NA
v_call: TRBV9

cdr3_aa: CSVAPQPQGGTDTQYF
cdr3_nt: TGCAGCGTGGCGCCCCAACCGCAGGGGGGAACAGATACGCAGTATTTT
j_call: TRBJ2-3
d_call: NA
clone_size: NA
v_call: TRBV29-1

cdr3_aa: CATRDKNEKLFF
cdr3_nt: TGTGCCACCAGGGACAAAAATGAAAAACTGTTTTTT
j_call: TRBJ1-4
d_call: NA
clone_size: NA
v_call: TRBV15

cdr3_aa: CASTSGDRNRDGYTF
cdr3_nt: TGTGCCAGCACCTCGGGGGACAGAAATCGTGATGGCTACACCTTC
j_call: TRBJ1-2
d_call: TRBD1
clone_size: NA
v_call: TRBV5-4

cdr3_aa: CASRAITYYEQYF
cdr3_nt: TGTGCCAGCAGGGCCATCACCTACTACGAGCAGTACTTC
j_call: TRBJ2-7
d_call: NA
clone_size: few
v_call: TRBV28

cdr3_aa: CASSLWNNEQFF
cdr3_nt: TGTGCCAGCAGCCTGTGGAACAATGAGCAGTTCTTC
j_call: TRBJ2-1
d_call: NA
clone_size: NA
v_call: TRBV4-2

cdr3_aa: CASSFVRDTEAFF
cdr3_nt: TGTGCCAGCAGTTTTGTCAGGGACACTGAAGCTTTCTTT
j_call: TRBJ1-1
d_call: NA
clone_size: few
v_call: TRBV27

cdr3_aa: CASSSPQGTVAEAFF
cdr3_nt: TGTGCCAGCAGTTCCCCCCAGGGTACGGTCGCTGAAGCTTTCTTT
j_call: TRBJ1-1
d_call: NA
clone_size: NA
v_call: TRBV28

cdr3_aa: CASSLGGHYEQYF
cdr3_nt: TGTGCCAGCAGTTTAGGGGGTCACTACGAGCAGTACTTC
j_call: TRBJ2-7
d_call: NA
clone_size: once
v_call: TRBV28

cdr3_aa: CASSLVPRSETQYF
cdr3_nt: TGTGCCAGCAGCTTAGTCCCCAGGTCGGAGACCCAGTACTTC
j_call: TRBJ2-5
d_call: NA
clone_size: NA
v_call: TRBV13

cdr3_aa: CATSRDLAGGSYEQYF
cdr3_nt: TGTGCCACCAGCAGAGATCTAGCGGGGGGCTCCTACGAGCAGTACTTC
j_call: TRBJ2-7
d_call: TRBD2
clone_size: NA
v_call: TRBV15

cdr3_aa: CASSWGQGGEKLFF
cdr3_nt: TGTGCCAGCAGTTGGGGACAGGGAGGTGAAAAACTGTTTTTT
j_call: TRBJ1-4
d_call: TRBD1
clone_size: NA
v_call: TRBV6-6

cdr3_aa: CSVEDTGAGALYGYTF
cdr3_nt: TGCAGCGTTGAAGATACTGGGGCAGGGGCTCTCTATGGCTACACCTTC
j_call: TRBJ1-2
d_call: NA
clone_size: NA
v_call: TRBV29-1

cdr3_aa: CASSLPGQRWPTEAFF
cdr3_nt: TGTGCCAGCAGTCTGCCGGGACAGAGGTGGCCCACTGAAGCTTTCTTT
j_call: TRBJ1-1
d_call: TRBD1
clone_size: NA
v_call: TRBV5-4

cdr3_aa: CASSFGQGAIHTEAFF
cdr3_nt: TGTGCCAGCAGTTTTGGACAGGGGGCAATTCACACTGAAGCTTTCTTT
j_call: TRBJ1-1
d_call: TRBD1
clone_size: NA
v_call: TRBV6-5

cdr3_aa: CAIRTAANTEAFF
cdr3_nt: TGTGCCATACGGACAGCGGCGAACACTGAAGCTTTCTTT
j_call: TRBJ1-1
d_call: NA
clone_size: few
v_call: TRBV10-3

cdr3_aa: CASRTSGSYTGELFF
cdr3_nt: TGTGCCAGCAGGACTAGCGGGAGTTACACCGGGGAGCTGTTTTTT
j_call: TRBJ2-2
d_call: TRBD2
clone_size: NA
v_call: TRBV7-9

cdr3_aa: CASSLDRALGYTF
cdr3_nt: TGTGCCAGCAGTCTAGACAGGGCCTTGGGCTACACCTTC
j_call: TRBJ1-2
d_call: TRBD1
clone_size: NA
v_call: TRBV27